Listed below are T cell receptor beta chains from one sample, sequenced in a study of blood T cell repertoires in COVID-19. Here immunoSEQ multiplex PCR was the method, and the copy in TCRdb shows in-frame clones only, minus some. The sample yields a few hundred thousand clones, more than 85% seen once. The sequencing input was peripheral blood. Every receptor here comes from a middle-aged man with active or convalescent COVID-19. Both conserved end residues are part of each CDR3. The order of the fields is CDR3 length, clone size, V gene, D gene, J gene, CDR3 DNA, CDR3 protein. A D gene is named only where the DNA matches it firmly. Clone size is shown for a subset of rows, as once, few, many or a class of expanded clone.

13,NA,TRBV13,NA,TRBJ1-2,TGTGCCAGCAGCGTTGGACAGAACTATGGCTACACCTTC,CASSVGQNYGYTF
14,NA,TRBV3-1/TRBV3-2,TRBD2,TRBJ2-3,TGTGCCAGCAGCCGCGGGGGGGTACGCCCTTCGCAGTATTTT,CASSRGGVRPSQYF
14,NA,TRBV30,NA,TRBJ2-3,TGTGCCTGGAGTTCGACAGGTTTCACAGATACGCAGTATTTT,CAWSSTGFTDTQYF
16,NA,TRBV5-1,NA,TRBJ2-5,TGCGCCAGCAGCTTCTTGCCGGGAAGGGACCAAGAGACCCAGTACTTC,CASSFLPGRDQETQYF
14,NA,TRBV30,TRBD1,TRBJ2-7,TGTGCCTGGACCAGAACAGGGGGCGGCTACGAGCAGTACTTC,CAWTRTGGGYEQYF
12,once,TRBV29-1,NA,TRBJ1-4,TGCAGCGTTGTAGACGCAGATGGAAAACTGTTTTTT,CSVVDADGKLFF
15,NA,TRBV7-9,NA,TRBJ1-5,TGTGCCAGCAGCTTAGGTGGGGGGGAGCATCAGCCCCAGCATTTT,CASSLGGGEHQPQHF
17,NA,TRBV11-3,TRBD2,TRBJ2-5,TGTGCCAGCAGCCCGGGACTAGCGGGGGGCCCCAGAGAGACCCAGTACTTC,CASSPGLAGGPRETQYF
13,NA,TRBV28,NA,TRBJ1-3,TGTGCCAGCAGCCTAGCAGCTGGAAACACCATATATTTT,CASSLAAGNTIYF
16,NA,TRBV18,TRBD1,TRBJ1-5,TGTGCCAGCTCACCACCGGACAGGGGTCGGAATCAGCCCCAGCATTTT,CASSPPDRGRNQPQHF
16,NA,TRBV5-4,TRBD2,TRBJ2-3,TGTGCCAGCAGCGCCCCACTAGCGGGAGTGCGGGATACGCAGTATTTT,CASSAPLAGVRDTQYF
13,NA,TRBV7-3,TRBD1,TRBJ1-1,TGTGCCAGCAGCCCATCAGGGGGTACTGAAGCTTTCTTT,CASSPSGGTEAFF
15,NA,TRBV6-1,NA,TRBJ2-7,TGTGCCAGCAGTGAAGTGGGCAGGGCGGCTACTGAGCAGTACTTC,CASSEVGRAATEQYF
14,NA,TRBV9,NA,TRBJ1-1,TGTGCCAGCAGCGTAGACAGTATAGGCACTGAAGCTTTCTTT,CASSVDSIGTEAFF
16,NA,TRBV6-6,NA,TRBJ2-1,TGTGCCAGCAGTTACGACGGGGTGACTGCTAAGAATGAGCAGTTCTTC,CASSYDGVTAKNEQFF
13,NA,TRBV10-2,TRBD2,TRBJ2-3,TGCGCCAGCACGAGCGGGGGGGCGGATACGCAGTATTTT,CASTSGGADTQYF
15,NA,TRBV4-1,NA,TRBJ1-4,TGCGCCAGCAGCCAAGTCGGGCGGGATAATGAAAAACTGTTTTTT,CASSQVGRDNEKLFF
16,NA,TRBV5-4,NA,TRBJ2-5,TGTGCCAGCAGCTCTAGGGGGACTATAGGCCAAGAGACCCAGTACTTC,CASSSRGTIGQETQYF
14,once,TRBV9,NA,TRBJ1-6,TGTGCCAGCAGCGTAAGACAGTACAATTCACCCCTCCACTTT,CASSVRQYNSPLHF
16,NA,TRBV4-1,NA,TRBJ2-7,TGCGCCAGCAGCCAAGCTTCTCATGAGAGCTCCTACGAGCAGTACTTC,CASSQASHESSYEQYF
16,NA,TRBV7-9,TRBD1,TRBJ2-3,TGTGCCAGCAGCTCCGACAGGGGCCCTCTCACAGATACGCAGTATTTT,CASSSDRGPLTDTQYF
19,NA,TRBV28,TRBD2,TRBJ2-1,TGTGCCAGCAGCCCCCGGGGGATGGTAGCGGGAGTTATGGACAATGAGCAGTTCTTC,CASSPRGMVAGVMDNEQFF
12,NA,TRBV16,NA,TRBJ1-2,TGTGCCAGCAGCCCCACAGGTGATGGCTACACCTTC,CASSPTGDGYTF
15,once,TRBV19,NA,TRBJ1-1,TGTGCCAGTAGTATTACAGGGTTCCCGAACACTGAAGCTTTCTTT,CASSITGFPNTEAFF
14,NA,TRBV6-5,TRBD1,TRBJ2-7,TGTGCCAGCAGTAGACAGGGGACCTCCTACGAGCAGTACTTC,CASSRQGTSYEQYF
11,NA,TRBV19,NA,TRBJ2-2,TGTGCCAGTAGTATCCGCGGGGAGCTGTTTTTT,CASSIRGELFF
13,NA,TRBV12-3/TRBV12-4,NA,TRBJ1-1,TGTGCCAGCAGTTCTGGAGCATACACTGAAGCTTTCTTT,CASSSGAYTEAFF
15,NA,TRBV7-3,TRBD2,TRBJ2-2,TGTGCCAGCAGCCCTAGCGGGAGTGGGACCGGGGAGCTGTTTTTT,CASSPSGSGTGELFF
15,few,TRBV6-5,NA,TRBJ1-5,TGTGCCAGCAGTTACTCGGGGACACCCAATCAGCCCCAGCATTTT,CASSYSGTPNQPQHF
15,NA,TRBV24-1,TRBD1,TRBJ1-2,TGTGCCACCAGTGATCAAACCGGGACAGGGGATGGCTACACCTTC,CATSDQTGTGDGYTF
14,NA,TRBV19,TRBD1,TRBJ2-1,TGTGCCAGTAGTATAGGGACAGGGGTAAATGAGCAGTTCTTC,CASSIGTGVNEQFF
14,NA,TRBV10-1,TRBD2,TRBJ2-7,TGCGCCAGCAGTGAGGGACTAGCGTACTACGAGCAGTACTTC,CASSEGLAYYEQYF
14,NA,TRBV27,TRBD2,TRBJ2-7,TGTGCCAGCAGTCCGGGACTAGCGCACTACGAGCAGTACTTC,CASSPGLAHYEQYF
14,NA,TRBV11-3,NA,TRBJ1-5,TGTGCCAGCAGCCACCGGCCCAGGGATCAGCCCCAGCATTTT,CASSHRPRDQPQHF
14,few,TRBV6-1,NA,TRBJ2-5,TGTGCCAGCAGTGAGGTGGCCACCGAAGAGACCCAGTACTTC,CASSEVATEETQYF
14,NA,TRBV30,NA,TRBJ1-4,TGTGCCTGGAGTAGACGAGGGTTGAGGGAAAAACTGTTTTTT,CAWSRRGLREKLFF
14,NA,TRBV5-4,TRBD1,TRBJ2-1,TGTGCCAGCAGCCGGAAGGACAGGGAGGATGAGCAGTTCTTC,CASSRKDREDEQFF
15,NA,TRBV5-4,TRBD2,TRBJ2-3,TGTGCCAGCAGCTTGCCCCTAGCGGGGGCAGATACGCAGTATTTT,CASSLPLAGADTQYF
18,NA,TRBV24-1,NA,TRBJ2-3,TGTGCCACCAGTGATTCTCCGACGGGTTCTACTAGCACAGATACGCAGTATTTT,CATSDSPTGSTSTDTQYF
15,NA,TRBV19,NA,TRBJ1-2,TGTGCCAGTAGTACAGCCGGACAGAGCTACTATGGCTACACCTTC,CASSTAGQSYYGYTF
13,NA,TRBV19,NA,TRBJ1-6,TGTGCCAGTAGTAACCGGAGAGGGCTATCCCTCCACTTT,CASSNRRGLSLHF
15,few,TRBV28,NA,TRBJ1-4,TGTGCCAGCAGTAACAGGGCCAGGCGTTGGGAAAAACTGTTTTTT,CASSNRARRWEKLFF